The T cell receptor beta chain described here comes from a study of shared clonotypes between healthy human individuals. General study points: Relative to their counterparts shared across all four donors, non-shared clonotypes exhibited diminished generation probabilities.

Trimming left V 1 base short and J 4 bases short, with 8 bases between. CDR1 is SEHNR and CDR2 is FQNEAQ in the germline V gene (reference sequence). The CDR3 runs to 13 residues. Naive-designated CD8 cells lacked CD45RO, were positively enriched for CCR7, and omitted terminally differentiated effector memory CD45RA+ cells. This clone was detected once. Its antigen is unidentified. Using immunoSEQ multiplex PCR, the repertoire was profiled, and TCRdb retains in-frame clones only, with some absent. This repertoire shows fewer than 850,000 clones, 96% found once; its top ten account for around 0.21%. Sequencing used naive CD8+ T cells sorted from blood. The sequence came from a man under 40 in good health. This rearrangement joins TRBV7-9 to TRBJ2-7, with D maybe TRBD2 (5 bases). CDR3 in DNA: TGTGCCAGCAGCTTAGGAGCGGAATACGAGCAGTACTTC. Protein: CASSLGAEYEQYF.